These 3 T cell receptor beta chains came from one sample sequenced in a study of response to subunit inactivated influenza vaccine. One entry per CDR3 protein, called by TCRdb with MiXCR from the RT-PCR reads. The sample holds over 400,000 distinct CDR3 sequences, 10% to 15% seen once. Specimen: PBMCs from blood, collected roughly 47 days after vaccination. These receptors originate from a man over 45 who received an inactivated influenza vaccine.

There are a few counts of this clonotype. The chain couples TRBV18 to TRBJ2-2, with a weak D call TRBD1 (6 bases). Per germline, CDR1 KGHSH and CDR2 LQKENI. CDR3 length equals 16 residues. Trimming removed 2 bases at V and 2 bases at J, with 12 bases between. CDR3 DNA sequence: TGTGCCAGCTCACCAACCGGGACAAGTAACACCGGGGAGCTGTTTTTT. It is translated as CASSPTGTSNTGELFF.

In its sample, this clonotype was seen many times. The chain employs TRBV20-1 and TRBJ2-7; no clear D. V lost 2 bases, J lost 2 bases, and 10 bases lay in between. The CDR3 length is 13 residues. Germline assignment: CDR1 DFQATT and CDR2 SNEGSKA (reference sequence). The CDR3 here is CSARQFLTYEQYF. The DNA for the CDR3 is TGCAGTGCTAGACAGTTTCTCACCTACGAGCAGTACTTC.

The chain recombines TRBV25-1 with TRBJ1-1, with 7 nucleotides matching TRBD1. Trimming at V came to 4 bases and at J to 11 bases, leaving 10 bases not matched to a gene. The CDR3 runs 13 residues. Germline V CDR1 and CDR2: MGHDK, SYGVNS. The CDR3 sequence is CASSVTGASVAFF. CDR3 nucleotide sequence: TGTGCCAGCAGTGTTACAGGGGCGTCGGTGGCTTTCTTT. The full variable domain, completed using reference TRBV25-1 and TRBJ1-1, is EADIYQTPRYLVIGTGKKITLECSQTMGHDKMYWYQQDPGMELHLIHYSYGVNSTEKGDLSSESTVSRIRTEHFPLTLESARPSHTSQYLCASSVTGASVAFFGQGTRLTVV.